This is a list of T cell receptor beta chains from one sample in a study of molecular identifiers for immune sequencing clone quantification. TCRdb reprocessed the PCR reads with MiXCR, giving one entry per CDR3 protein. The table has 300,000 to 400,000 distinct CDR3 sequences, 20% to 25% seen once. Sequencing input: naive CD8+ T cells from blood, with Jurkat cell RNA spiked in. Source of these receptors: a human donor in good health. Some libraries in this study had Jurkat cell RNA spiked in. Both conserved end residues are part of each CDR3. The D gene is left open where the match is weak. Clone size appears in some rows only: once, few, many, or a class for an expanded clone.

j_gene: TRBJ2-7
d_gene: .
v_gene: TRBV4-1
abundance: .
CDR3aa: CASGQPGPGYEQYF
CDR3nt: TGCGCCAGCGGCCAACCGGGACCTGGCTACGAGCAGTACTTC

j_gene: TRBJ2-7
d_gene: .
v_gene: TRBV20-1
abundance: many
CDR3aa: CSATGVNQYEQYF
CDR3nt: TGCAGTGCTACAGGGGTAAATCAGTACGAGCAGTACTTC

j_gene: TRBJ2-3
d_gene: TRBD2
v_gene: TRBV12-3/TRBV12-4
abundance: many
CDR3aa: CASRRLAGGTDTQYF
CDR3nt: TGTGCCAGCAGAAGGTTAGCGGGGGGCACAGATACGCAGTATTTT

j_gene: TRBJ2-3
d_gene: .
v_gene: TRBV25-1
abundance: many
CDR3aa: CASSEYIGTKDPDTQYF
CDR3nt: TGTGCCAGCAGTGAATATATAGGAACCAAAGACCCGGATACGCAGTATTTT

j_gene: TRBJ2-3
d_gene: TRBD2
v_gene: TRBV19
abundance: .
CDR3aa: CASGMTSGFTDTQYF
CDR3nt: TGTGCCAGTGGTATGACTAGCGGTTTCACAGATACGCAGTATTTT

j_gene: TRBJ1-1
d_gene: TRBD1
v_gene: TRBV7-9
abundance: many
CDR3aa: CASSYGDRPSPEAFF
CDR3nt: TGTGCCAGCAGCTACGGGGACAGACCCTCTCCTGAGGCTTTCTTT

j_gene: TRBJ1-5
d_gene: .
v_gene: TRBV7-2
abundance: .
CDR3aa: CASSLGIAGPQHF
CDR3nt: TGTGCCAGCAGCTTAGGTATCGCGGGACCCCAGCATTTT

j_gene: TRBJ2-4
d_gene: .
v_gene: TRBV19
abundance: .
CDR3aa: CAGSQATNLAKNIQYF
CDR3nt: TGTGCCGGTAGTCAGGCAACAAATCTAGCCAAAAACATTCAGTACTTC

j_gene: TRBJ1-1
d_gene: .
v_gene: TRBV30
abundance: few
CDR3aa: CAWSVIQGMAVAFF
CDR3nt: TGTGCCTGGAGCGTAATTCAGGGGATGGCTGTAGCTTTCTTT

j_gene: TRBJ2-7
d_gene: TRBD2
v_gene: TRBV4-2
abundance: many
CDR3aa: CASSQEGGSPLEQYF
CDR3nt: TGTGCCAGCAGCCAAGAAGGCGGGAGCCCACTCGAGCAGTACTTC

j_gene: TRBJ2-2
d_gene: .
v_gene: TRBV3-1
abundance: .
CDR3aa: CASSQNLSGELFF
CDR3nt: TGTGCCAGCAGCCAGAACTTGTCCGGGGAGCTGTTTTTT

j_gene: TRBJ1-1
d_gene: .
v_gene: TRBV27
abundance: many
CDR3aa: CASRPSIDTEAFF
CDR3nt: TGTGCCAGCCGCCCTTCGATAGACACTGAAGCTTTCTTT

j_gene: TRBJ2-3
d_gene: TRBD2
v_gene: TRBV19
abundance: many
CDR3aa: CASSRGLAGVDPDTQYF
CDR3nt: TGTGCCAGTAGTAGGGGACTAGCGGGAGTCGACCCAGATACGCAGTATTTT

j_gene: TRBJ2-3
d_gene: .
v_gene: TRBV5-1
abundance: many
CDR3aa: CASSLEVGDTQYF
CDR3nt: TGCGCCAGCAGCTTGGAAGTCGGAGATACGCAGTATTTT

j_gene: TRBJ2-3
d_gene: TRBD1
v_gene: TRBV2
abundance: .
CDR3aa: CASSEVSGGRYADTQYF
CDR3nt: TGTGCCAGCAGTGAGGTTTCAGGGGGCCGGTATGCAGATACGCAGTATTTT

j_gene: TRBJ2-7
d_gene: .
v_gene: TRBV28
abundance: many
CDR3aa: CASSLRTETYEQYF
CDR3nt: TGTGCCAGCAGTCTCCGGACGGAAACGTACGAGCAGTACTTC

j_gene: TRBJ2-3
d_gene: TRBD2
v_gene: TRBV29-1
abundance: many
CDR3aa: CSVEYSTGGSTDTQYF
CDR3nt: TGCAGCGTTGAATACAGTACGGGAGGAAGCACAGATACGCAGTATTTT

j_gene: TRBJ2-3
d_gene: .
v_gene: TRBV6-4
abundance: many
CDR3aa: CASSVKVTGSTDTQYF
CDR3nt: TGTGCCAGCAGTGTGAAAGTGACGGGGAGCACAGATACGCAGTATTTT

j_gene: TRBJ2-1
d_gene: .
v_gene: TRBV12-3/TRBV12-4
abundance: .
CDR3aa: CASTSTSPEIQQFF
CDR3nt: TGTGCCAGCACCTCGACTAGTCCTGAAATCCAGCAGTTCTTC

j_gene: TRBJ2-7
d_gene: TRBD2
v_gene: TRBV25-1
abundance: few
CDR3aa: CASSGGLVYEQYF
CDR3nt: TGTGCCAGCAGTGGGGGACTAGTCTACGAGCAGTACTTC

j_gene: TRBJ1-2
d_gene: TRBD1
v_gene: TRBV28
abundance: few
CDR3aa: CASSLGTGTAGYTF
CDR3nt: TGTGCCAGCAGTTTAGGGACAGGGACCGCTGGCTACACCTTC

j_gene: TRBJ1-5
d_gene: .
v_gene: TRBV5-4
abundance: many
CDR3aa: CASSVRYSNQPQHF
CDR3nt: TGTGCCAGCAGCGTAAGGTATAGCAATCAGCCCCAGCATTTT

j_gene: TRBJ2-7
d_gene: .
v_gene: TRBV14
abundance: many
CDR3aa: CASSRGKGRTSYEQYF
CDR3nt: TGTGCCAGCAGCCGCGGAAAGGGCAGGACCTCCTACGAGCAGTACTTC

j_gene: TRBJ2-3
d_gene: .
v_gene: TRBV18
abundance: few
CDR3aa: CASSPILKGTDTQYF
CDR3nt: TGTGCCAGCTCACCAATTCTTAAAGGGACAGATACGCAGTATTTT

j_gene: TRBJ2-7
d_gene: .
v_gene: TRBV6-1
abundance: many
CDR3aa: CASSAYFGEQYF
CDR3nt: TGTGCCAGCAGTGCTTACTTCGGCGAGCAGTACTTC

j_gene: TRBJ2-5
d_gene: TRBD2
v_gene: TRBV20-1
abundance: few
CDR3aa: CSARGLAGGETQYF
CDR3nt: TGCAGTGCTAGAGGACTAGCGGGGGGAGAGACCCAGTACTTC

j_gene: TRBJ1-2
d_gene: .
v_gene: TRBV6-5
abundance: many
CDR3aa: CASSIRGIYGYTF
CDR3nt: TGTGCCAGCAGCATCAGGGGCATCTATGGCTACACCTTC

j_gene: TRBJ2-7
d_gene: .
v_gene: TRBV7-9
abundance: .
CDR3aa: CASSPGPSNEQYF
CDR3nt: TGTGCCAGCAGCCCTGGTCCTTCCAACGAGCAGTACTTC

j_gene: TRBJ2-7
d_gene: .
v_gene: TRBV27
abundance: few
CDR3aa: CASSEAGTSVYEQYF
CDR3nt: TGTGCCAGCAGCGAAGCCGGGACCTCCGTCTACGAGCAGTACTTC

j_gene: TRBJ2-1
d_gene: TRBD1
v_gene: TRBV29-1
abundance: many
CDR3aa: CSVYRGNEQFF
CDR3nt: TGCAGCGTCTACAGGGGGAATGAGCAGTTCTTC

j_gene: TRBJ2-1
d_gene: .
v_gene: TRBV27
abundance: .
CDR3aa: CASSIGPHNEQFF
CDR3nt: TGTGCCAGCAGTATAGGACCGCACAATGAGCAGTTCTTC

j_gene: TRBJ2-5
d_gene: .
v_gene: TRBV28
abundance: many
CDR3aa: CASSLLATRETQYF
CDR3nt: TGTGCCAGCAGTTTACTAGCGACACGGGAGACCCAGTACTTC

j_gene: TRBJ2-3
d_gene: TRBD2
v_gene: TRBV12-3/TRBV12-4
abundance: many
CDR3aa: CASSLATSGGVQSTDTQYF
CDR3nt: TGTGCCAGCAGTCTAGCTACTAGCGGGGGGGTCCAAAGCACAGATACGCAGTATTTT

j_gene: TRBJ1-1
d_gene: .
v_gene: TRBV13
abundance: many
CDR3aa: CASSLRLGNTEAFF
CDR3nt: TGTGCCAGCAGCTTACGACTTGGGAACACTGAAGCTTTCTTT

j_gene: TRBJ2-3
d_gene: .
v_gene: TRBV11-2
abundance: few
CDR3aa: CASRDGFYPSTDTQYF
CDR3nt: TGTGCCAGCAGGGACGGGTTCTACCCGAGCACAGATACGCAGTATTTT

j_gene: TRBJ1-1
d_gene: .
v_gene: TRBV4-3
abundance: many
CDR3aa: CASSQSLMPPMGTEAFF
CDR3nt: TGCGCCAGCAGCCAGTCCCTCATGCCCCCCATGGGCACTGAAGCTTTCTTT

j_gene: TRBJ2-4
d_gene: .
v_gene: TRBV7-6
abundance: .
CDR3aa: CASSFAEGIQYF
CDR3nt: TGTGCCAGCAGCTTTGCCGAAGGCATTCAGTACTTC

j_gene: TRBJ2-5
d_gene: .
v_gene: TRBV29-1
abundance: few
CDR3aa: CSVLVISETQYF
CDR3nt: TGCAGCGTTCTCGTCATTTCGGAGACCCAGTACTTC

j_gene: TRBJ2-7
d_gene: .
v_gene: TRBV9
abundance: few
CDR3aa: CASSVFDGYEQYF
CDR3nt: TGTGCCAGCAGCGTTTTTGATGGGTACGAGCAGTACTTC

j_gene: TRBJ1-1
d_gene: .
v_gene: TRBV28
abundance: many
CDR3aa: CASRSTRGVNTEAFF
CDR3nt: TGTGCCAGCAGGTCCACCAGAGGGGTGAACACTGAAGCTTTCTTT

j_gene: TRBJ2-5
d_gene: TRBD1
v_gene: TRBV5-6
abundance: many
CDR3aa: CASSPGTGGETQYF
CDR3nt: TGTGCCAGCAGCCCCGGGACAGGGGGCGAGACCCAGTACTTC

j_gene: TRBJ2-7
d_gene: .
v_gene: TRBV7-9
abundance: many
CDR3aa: CASSWKPGDEQYF
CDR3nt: TGTGCCAGCAGCTGGAAACCAGGGGACGAGCAGTACTTC

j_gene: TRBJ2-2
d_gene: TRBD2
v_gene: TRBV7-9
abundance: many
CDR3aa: CASSLAASGRAELFF
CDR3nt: TGTGCCAGCAGCTTAGCGGCTAGCGGACGGGCGGAGCTGTTTTTT

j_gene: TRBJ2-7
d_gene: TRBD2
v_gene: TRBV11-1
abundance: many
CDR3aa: CASSLWTSVSYEQYF
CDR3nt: TGTGCCAGCAGCCTCTGGACTAGCGTGTCCTACGAGCAGTACTTC

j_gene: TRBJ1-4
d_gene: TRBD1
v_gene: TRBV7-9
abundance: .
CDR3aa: CASSPDRGEGEKLYF
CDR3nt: TGTGCCAGCAGCCCGGACAGGGGCGAAGGGGAAAAACTGTATTTT

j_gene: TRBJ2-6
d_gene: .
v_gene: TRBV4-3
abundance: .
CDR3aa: CASSQSVVGANVLTF
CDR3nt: TGCGCCAGCAGCCAAAGTGTCGTTGGGGCCAACGTCCTGACTTTC

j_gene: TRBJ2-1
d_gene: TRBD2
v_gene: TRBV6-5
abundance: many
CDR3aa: CASSYSAGAGEQFF
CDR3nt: TGTGCCAGCAGTTACTCTGCGGGAGCGGGTGAGCAGTTCTTC

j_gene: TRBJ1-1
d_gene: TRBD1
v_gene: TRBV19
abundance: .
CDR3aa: CASSRSTGGNTGAFF
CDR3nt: TGTGCCAGTAGTAGATCCACAGGGGGTAACACTGGAGCTTTCTTT

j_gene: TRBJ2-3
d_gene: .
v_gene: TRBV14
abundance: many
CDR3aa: CASSQDLLDTQYF
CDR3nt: TGTGCCAGCAGCCAAGATCTGTTGGATACGCAGTATTTT

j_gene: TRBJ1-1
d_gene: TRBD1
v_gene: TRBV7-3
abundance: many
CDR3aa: CASSRTGDLNTEAFF
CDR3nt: TGTGCCAGTAGTAGGACAGGGGACCTTAACACTGAAGCTTTCTTT